This T cell receptor (beta chain) was identified during a study of blood T cell repertoires in COVID-19. Looking at the study overall: Samples came from the United States, Italy and Spain, spanning acute and convalescent COVID-19. PBMCs, B-cell-depleted T cells, or T cells were the source of the cDNA or gDNA that made up the material.

In the study's own analysis: Amplification of reference gene primers was used by the study to estimate nucleated cell counts. The repertoire was sequenced with immunoSEQ multiplex PCR; TCRdb's copy has only in-frame clones and lacks some. The V and J calls and clone size come from that table; D and trimming were worked out from the DNA. The data hold fewer than 300,000 clones, with roughly 87% observed a single time. The CDR3 spans 13 residues. The germline V gene has CDR1 SQVTM and CDR2 ANQGSEA. V usage is TRBV29-1 and J usage is TRBJ1-1; D remains unclear. The sample consisted of peripheral blood. The clonotype comes from a human donor in a cohort sampled during active COVID-19. The CDR3 DNA reads as TGCAGTCAAAAAAGGCCGGGGAACACTGAAGCTTTCTTT. Translated, it gives CSQKRPGNTEAFF. Based on the CDR3 plus reference TRBV29-1 and TRBJ1-1, the full variable domain is SAVISQKPSRDICQRGTSLTIQCQVDSQVTMMFWYRQQPGQSLTLIATANQGSEATYESGFVIDKFPISRPNLTFSTLTVSNMSPEDSSIYLCSQKRPGNTEAFFGQGTRLTVV.